The 22 T cell receptor beta chains reported below all come from one sample, sequenced in a study of regulatory T cells in long-lasting Graves disease. Time point meaning: newly diagnosed GD, antithyroid drugs for less than 3 months. The TCR library used RNA extracted from PBMCs. CDR3 regions were amplified by Arm-PCR using iRepertoire HTBI primers to build TCR beta libraries. MiXCR was run by TCRdb on the multiplex PCR reads, yielding one entry per CDR3 protein. The table records around 400,000 distinct CDR3 sequences, over 9.5% of them present only once. These data are also associated with another study on T cells in Graves' hyperthyroidism and ophthalmopathy.

The sample here was peripheral blood mononuclear cells (PBMCs), taken at new diagnosis, from a patient treated with antithyroid drugs. Receptor source: a woman aged 18-29 years with Graves disease.

Ten or more counts support this clonotype. The V gene is TRBV28, the J gene TRBJ1-6; perhaps TRBD1 as D (6 bases). Germline CDR1 reads MDHEN; CDR2 reads SYDVKM. V lost 7 bases and J lost 7, with 17 bases in between. The CDR3 loop spans 15 amino acids. Here the CDR3 DNA reads TGTGCCAGCACTTGGGGGCAGGGTGAGAATTCACCCCTCCACTTT. This codes for CASTWGQGENSPLHF. The full variable domain, with the rest looked up from reference TRBV28 and TRBJ1-6, is DVKVTQSSRYLVKRTGEKVFLECVQDMDHENMFWYRQDPGLGLRLIYFSYDVKMKEKGDIPEGYSVSREKKERFSLILESASTNQTSMYLCASTWGQGENSPLHFGNGTRLTVT.

This chain uses TRBV20-1 with TRBJ1-2; TRBD1 matches at 10 bases. V lost 3 bases to trimming and J lost 3 bases; unmatched junction nucleotides: 7. Per germline, CDR1 DFQATT and CDR2 SNEGSKA (reference sequence). The CDR3 extends over 15 amino acids. Here the CDR3 reads CSASPDRGPDYGYTF. The CDR3 coding sequence is TGCAGTGCTAGTCCCGACAGGGGGCCAGACTATGGCTACACCTTC.

This clonotype occurred many times. The chain employs TRBV9 and TRBJ2-3, with D tentatively TRBD2 (6 bases). There are 15 residues in the CDR3. CDR1 is SGDLS, CDR2 YYNGEE, per germline. V lost 4 bases and J 2 bases, leaving 14 bases between the germline ends. The DNA of the CDR3 is TGTGCCAGCAGCCCTCGGGACTTCAACACAGATACGCAGTATTTT. Amino acids: CASSPRDFNTDTQYF.

The table lists this clonotype with many counts. V gene TRBV2 combines with J gene TRBJ2-1; 8 nucleotides line up with TRBD2. V was pared by 2 bases and J by 6 bases, with 6 bases of the junction left unmatched. The CDR3 length is 15 residues. From germline, CDR1 is SNHLY and CDR2 FYNNEI. CDR3 sequence (DNA): TGTGCCAGCAGTGAACGCAGCGGGAGTATCAATGAGCAGTTCTTC. Encoded protein: CASSERSGSINEQFF.

In its sample, this clonotype was seen many times. The chain has TRBV20-1 and TRBJ2-1; maybe TRBD2 (6 bases). The germline gives CDR1 DFQATT, CDR2 SNEGSKA (reference sequence). This CDR3 has 14 residues. Trimming removed 4 bases from V and 3 bases from J, with 13 bases in between. CDR3 residues: CSAKGLPYYNEQFF. The CDR3 DNA is TGCAGTGCTAAGGGACTTCCCTACTACAATGAGCAGTTCTTC.

In this sample, this clonotype turned up a few times. This chain joins TRBV4-2 and TRBJ2-1, with D tentatively TRBD2 (5 bases). Germline V gene data show CDR1 as LGHNA and CDR2 as YNFKEQ. The V gene lost 1 base and the J gene lost 6 bases, with 13 bases spanning the gap. The CDR3 sequence is 15 residues long. This CDR3 reads CASSQASGNANEQFF. DNA of the CDR3: TGTGCCAGCAGCCAAGCATCCGGGAACGCCAATGAGCAGTTCTTC.

This clonotype was seen ten or more times. The gene calls are TRBV12-3 or TRBV12-4 and TRBJ2-1; 10 bases agree with TRBD1. CDR3 length equals 15 residues. Trimming removed 3 bases from V and 8 bases from J; junction bases left unmatched: 7. Here the CDR3 reads CASSFRTGGTHEQFF. CDR3 DNA sequence: TGTGCCAGCAGTTTTCGGACAGGGGGGACCCATGAGCAGTTCTTC.

This clonotype has a count of ten or more. The chain links TRBV6-1 to TRBJ2-7, with 7 bases that match TRBD1. The CDR3 is 14 residues long. V lost 5 bases and J lost 0; bases outside the gene matches: 4. Germline V gives CDR1 MNHNS, CDR2 SASEGT. The CDR3 nucleotides are TGTGCCAGCAGTCAGAGGGACAGCTCCTACGAGCAGTACGTC. Protein sequence: CASSQRDSSYEQYV.

This clonotype has a count of ten or more. The J gene is TRBJ1-1, the V gene TRBV5-1; D remains unclear. The CDR3 loop spans 16 amino acids. Trimming shortened V by 4 bases and J by 1 base, and 17 bases separated the two germline ends. Germline V CDR1 and CDR2: SGHRS, YFSETQ. DNA of the CDR3: TGCGCCAGCAGCCCCCTAGGTTTAACGTGGAACACTGAAGCTTTCTTT. Translating gives CASSPLGLTWNTEAFF.

The rearrangement links TRBV19 to TRBJ1-2, with D possibly being TRBD1 (5 bases). CDR1 LNHDA and CDR2 SQIVND come from the germline V gene (reference sequence). The CDR3 contains 16 residues. Trimming cost V 6 bases and J 2 bases, with 19 bases left between them. The CDR3 DNA sequence: TGTGCCAGTAGGAGGGGACGGCGGATGGGGAACTATGGCTACACCTTC. Protein sequence: CASRRGRRMGNYGYTF.

As for this clonotype: With a much larger clone just one base away, this may be a read error. The chain has TRBV20-1 and TRBJ2-3; 8 bases match TRBD1. In germline, CDR1 is DFQATT, CDR2 SNEGSKA (reference sequence). The CDR3 is made up of 14 amino acids. The CDR3 loop is CCARDRGRTDTQYF. For the CDR3, the DNA is TGCTGTGCTAGAGACAGGGGAAGGACGGATACGCAGTATTTT.

Details on this clonotype: Mismatch with germline at one junction end may stem from a read error. The chain combines TRBV6-1 with TRBJ2-5; 7 nucleotides agree with TRBD2. CDR3 length equals 15 residues. CDR1 and CDR2 from the germline V gene are MNHNS and SASEGT. Here the CDR3 DNA reads TGTGCCAGCAGAGAAGCGGGACCACTACAAGAGACCCAGTACTTC. This gives the protein CASREAGPLQETQYF.

This clonotype was found a few times. The genes are TRBV7-9 and TRBJ1-5, with 8 positions matching TRBD1. V trimming: 4 bases; J trimming: 5 bases; junction bases outside the gene matches: 10. CDR3 length: 16 amino acids. Germline V gene sequence: CDR1 SEHNR, CDR2 FQNEAQ (reference sequence). CDR3 amino acids: CASSSSGTGNDQPQHF. In DNA, the CDR3 is TGTGCCAGCAGCTCATCCGGGACAGGCAATGATCAGCCCCAGCATTTT. Together with reference TRBV7-9 and TRBJ1-5, the CDR3 gives the full variable domain: DTGVSQNPRHKITKRGQNVTFRCDPISEHNRLYWYRQTLGQGPEFLTYFQNEAQLEKSRLLSDRFSAERPKGSFSTLEIQRTEQGDSAMYLCASSSSGTGNDQPQHFGDGTRLSIL.

This clonotype was counted many times. This chain joins TRBV6-2 or TRBV6-3 and TRBJ2-3; D not certain. V was trimmed by 6 bases and J by 4 bases, leaving 11 bases between them. Germline V lookup: CDR1 MNHEY, CDR2 SVGEGT. The CDR3 loop spans 13 amino acids. CDR3 sequence: CASRPFSADTQYF. In DNA form, the CDR3 reads TGTGCCAGCAGGCCCTTCAGCGCAGATACGCAGTATTTT.

At least ten counts were recorded for this clonotype. V is TRBV4-1 and J is TRBJ1-2, with D hard to call. The V gene lost 1 base and the J gene lost 0 bases, with 6 bases spanning the gap. There are 14 residues in the CDR3. CDR1 and CDR2 from the germline V gene are MGHRA and YSYEKL. The CDR3 spells CASSQVYANYGYTF. CDR3 DNA sequence: TGCGCCAGCAGCCAAGTTTATGCTAACTATGGCTACACCTTC.

For this clonotype: The junction and the germline gene differ at one end; a read error may be behind it. The chain is built from TRBV14 and TRBJ2-4, with D perhaps given as TRBD1 or TRBD2 (5 bases each). Germline V CDR1 and CDR2: SGHDN, FVKESK. The CDR3 is 22 residues long. CDR3 DNA: TGTGCCAGCAGTCAACAAACCCCCCCCGGTGTCGGGGCCCAACCAAAAAAAAACGTTCAGTACTTC. It translates to CASSQQTPPGVGAQPKKNVQYF. Full variable domain (missing parts from reference TRBV14 and TRBJ2-4): EAGVTQFPSHSVIEKGQTVTLRCDPISGHDNLYWYRRVMGKEIKFLLHFVKESKQDESGMPNNRFLAERTGGTYSTLKVQPAELEDSGVYFCASSQQTPPGVGAQPKKNVQYFGAGTRLSVL.

A few counts support this clonotype. The rearrangement links TRBV10-3 to TRBJ2-7, with 9 bases matching TRBD2. The germline V gene encodes CDR1 ENHRY and CDR2 SYGVKD. The ends lost 10 bases at V and 1 base at J; junction bases unmatched: 8. The CDR3 consists of 14 residues. CDR3 residues: CATAGLAGSYEQYF. The CDR3 DNA follows: TGTGCCACAGCGGGTCTAGCGGGATCCTACGAGCAGTACTTC.

This clonotype was found a few times. The chain recombines TRBV4-3 with TRBJ1-1; D might be TRBD1 (5 bases). V was cut by 4 bases and J by 9 bases, with 21 bases left in between. Germline V gene data show CDR1 as LGHNA and CDR2 as YSLEER. The CDR3 consists of 15 residues. The CDR3 is CASSLEDKSLYKAFF. The CDR3 coding sequence is TGCGCCAGCAGCCTTGAGGACAAATCCCTTTACAAAGCTTTCTTT.

V usage is TRBV6-2 or TRBV6-3 and J usage is TRBJ2-7, with TRBD2 matching 12 bases. The germline V gene encodes CDR1 MNHEY and CDR2 SVGEGT. J lost 7 bases, V lost 10 bases, and 14 bases had no gene match. The CDR3 contains 15 residues. CDR3 sequence (DNA): TGTGCCACCTCGCCGACTAGCGGGGGTCTGAGGGAGCAGTACGTC. It yields the protein CATSPTSGGLREQYV.

This clonotype appeared many times. The chain is built from TRBV20-1 and TRBJ2-3; D is unresolved. There are 13 residues in the CDR3. Germline V CDR1 and CDR2: DFQATT, SNEGSKA (reference sequence). Trimming pared 3 bases from V and 1 base from J, leaving 8 bases between. The CDR3, as DNA: TGCAGTGCTAGTTTGGCCCGCACAGATACGCAGTATTTT. Its protein is CSASLARTDTQYF.

Comment on this clonotype: One end of the junction varies from germline; a read error may be responsible. V usage is TRBV5-1 and J usage is TRBJ2-7; no definite D call. Germline values: CDR1 SGHRS, CDR2 YFSETQ. This CDR3 has 12 amino acids. The chain's CDR3 is CASSPRSYERYF. The CDR3 DNA sequence: TGCGCCAGCAGCCCCCGATCGTACGAGCGGTACTTC. Combining the CDR3 with reference TRBV5-1 and TRBJ2-7 gives the whole variable domain KAGVTQTPRYLIKTRGQQVTLSCSPISGHRSVSWYQQTPGQGLQFLFEYFSETQRNKGNFPGRFSGRQFSNSRSEMNVSTLELGDSALYLCASSPRSYERYFGPGTRLTVT.

This clonotype was observed at least ten times. V is TRBV7-2 and J is TRBJ2-7; D is tentatively TRBD1 or TRBD2 (5 bases each). The germline V and J ends were trimmed by 0 bases and 3 bases, with 18 bases remaining between them. CDR3 length equals 17 residues. CDR1 and CDR2 from the germline V gene are SGHTA and FQGNSA. In DNA form, the CDR3 reads TGTGCCAGCAGCTTAGCCTCAATAGGGCAGGGACGCTACGAGCAGTACTTC. Amino acids: CASSLASIGQGRYEQYF.